One sample yielded the 18 T cell receptor beta chains listed below, sequenced in a study of T cells in Graves' hyperthyroidism and ophthalmopathy. Researchers amplified the TCR beta CDR3 regions from RNA transcripts. Using the HTBI primer set, a first-round RT-PCR was run on the TCR CDR3. Each CDR3 protein is one row after TCRdb ran MiXCR on the multiplex PCR reads. The top ten hold about 4.5% of the sample, which has approximately 610,000 distinct CDR3 sequences, roughly 14% seen once. The sequenced sample consisted of blood. The receptor source for this set is a woman aged 35 to 49 with Graves' ophthalmopathy.

Many counts were recorded for this clonotype. The chain links TRBV9 to TRBJ1-1, with 8 bases aligning to TRBD1. The V and J ends lost 1 base and 11 bases, in that order; junction bases with no gene match: 7. There are 13 residues in the CDR3. Germline assignment: CDR1 SGDLS and CDR2 YYNGEE. The CDR3 sequence is CASSVKQGGYAFF. CDR3 in DNA: TGTGCCAGCAGCGTAAAACAGGGGGGATACGCTTTCTTT. The whole variable domain, remainder taken from reference TRBV9 and TRBJ1-1, is DSGVTQTPKHLITATGQRVTLRCSPRSGDLSVYWYQQSLDQGLQFLIQYYNGEERAKGNILERFSAQQFPDLHSELNLSSLELGDSALYFCASSVKQGGYAFFGQGTRLTVV.

This clonotype was counted ten times or more. The chain carries TRBV20-1 and TRBJ2-5, with D perhaps TRBD2 (5 bases). Trimming took 4 bases from V and 0 from J, leaving 9 bases between them. This CDR3 has 13 amino acids. The germline V gene has CDR1 DFQATT and CDR2 SNEGSKA (reference sequence). CDR3 sequence: CSAIPDYQETQYF. As DNA, the CDR3 is TGCAGTGCTATCCCGGACTACCAAGAGACCCAGTACTTC.

As concerns this clonotype: A much larger clone differs by one base, so this may be a read error. The chain employs TRBV20-1 and TRBJ1-2; D is unresolved. The V gene lost 1 base and the J gene lost 1 base, with 13 bases spanning the gap. The CDR3 has 15 amino acids. Germline CDR1 reads DFQATT; CDR2 reads SNEGSKA (reference sequence). The CDR3, as DNA: TGCAGTGCTAGAGCCCGCGGAGGGTGTAACTATGGCTACACCTTC. Residues: CSARARGGCNYGYTF.

This clonotype occurred many times. The V call is TRBV10-3, the J call TRBJ2-7; D gene unclear. The CDR3 is made up of 13 amino acids. Looked up from germline, CDR1 is ENHRY and CDR2 is SYGVKD. Trimming removed 1 base from V and 6 bases from J, with 10 bases in between. CDR3 coding DNA: TGTGCCATCAGTGAGTGGCGCTCCCGCGAGCAGTACTTC. Its protein product is CAISEWRSREQYF.

In this sample, this clonotype turned up many times. The rearrangement links TRBV28 to TRBJ2-5; D could derive from TRBD1 or TRBD2 (7 bases each). CDR1 and CDR2 from the germline V gene are MDHEN and SYDVKM. V gave up 6 bases and J gave up 5 bases, with 16 bases separating them. The CDR3 extends over 14 amino acids. CDR3 amino acids: CASSPDREGETQYF. The CDR3 nucleotides read TGTGCCAGCAGCCCCGACAGGGAGGGGGAGACCCAGTACTTC.

The J gene is TRBJ1-3, the V gene TRBV5-1; a weak D match, TRBD1 (6 bases). CDR1 SGHRS and CDR2 YFSETQ come from the germline V gene. The V end was cut by 3 bases, the J end by 0 bases, with 13 bases between. The CDR3 is 16 amino acids. The CDR3 spells CASSSVGGPSGNTIYF. The CDR3 coding sequence is TGCGCCAGCAGCTCGGTTGGGGGCCCCTCTGGAAACACCATATATTTT. The full variable domain, with the rest looked up from reference TRBV5-1 and TRBJ1-3, is KAGVTQTPRYLIKTRGQQVTLSCSPISGHRSVSWYQQTPGQGLQFLFEYFSETQRNKGNFPGRFSGRQFSNSRSEMNVSTLELGDSALYLCASSSVGGPSGNTIYFGEGSWLTVV.

This clonotype was counted at least ten times. The J gene is TRBJ1-4, the V gene TRBV27, with 8 bases identical to TRBD1. CDR1 MNHEY and CDR2 SMNVEV come from the germline V gene (reference sequence). Losses at the gene ends were 3 bases for V and 7 bases for J; bases not matched to a gene: 7. The CDR3 consists of 15 residues. CDR3 nucleotide sequence: TGTGCCAGCAGTTTTGCGCAGGGGGCAGGTGAAAAACTGTTTTTT. Its translation: CASSFAQGAGEKLFF.

This clonotype was seen repeatedly, ten times or more. The chain recombines TRBV4-1 with TRBJ2-7; tentatively, D is TRBD1 or TRBD2 (5 bases each). Per the germline V gene, CDR1 is MGHRA and CDR2 is YSYEKL. Between the trimmed V and J ends, which lost 3 bases and 2 bases, there was a span of 8 bases. This CDR3 region has 13 residues. The CDR3 nucleotides read TGCGCCAGCAGCCAGGGGGAAGCCTACGAGCAGTACTTC. It is translated as CASSQGEAYEQYF.

This clonotype is a singleton in its sample. The chain has TRBV11-2 and TRBJ2-7; 13 bases match TRBD2. Germline V gene sequence: CDR1 SGHAT, CDR2 FQNNGV. The CDR3 sequence is 16 residues long. The V gene end was trimmed by 11 bases and the J gene end by 3 bases; junction bases not matched to a gene: 13. CDR3 DNA sequence: TGTGCCTGGAACCCAACAAGGACTAGCGGGAGCTACGAGCAGTACTTC. Translating gives CAWNPTRTSGSYEQYF.

This clonotype was picked up a small number of times. The genes are TRBV6-1 and TRBJ2-6, with TRBD2 as a possible D gene (6 bases). The CDR3 extends over 17 amino acids. The germline V and J ends were trimmed by 1 base and 4 bases, with 14 bases remaining between them. The germline V gene has CDR1 MNHNS and CDR2 SASEGT. The CDR3 region has the DNA TGTGCCAGCAGTGAAGACGGGGGACTCCTCGGGGCCAACGTCCTGACTTTC. Protein sequence: CASSEDGGLLGANVLTF.

This clonotype has at least ten counts. V and J are TRBV7-6 and TRBJ2-7, with D perhaps matching TRBD2 (6 bases). Per the germline V gene, CDR1 is SGHVS and CDR2 is FNYEAQ. Trimming removed 5 bases from V and 2 bases from J, with 16 bases in between. This CDR3 spans 15 amino acids. CDR3 DNA: TGTGCCAGCAGCCCCCGACTAGGCCTTACCTACGAGCAGTACTTC. Translation: CASSPRLGLTYEQYF.

This clonotype was found many times. The chain employs TRBV11-1 and TRBJ1-1, with D tentatively TRBD1 (6 bases). Trimming stripped 5 bases from V and 0 bases from J, with 13 bases between. This CDR3 contains 15 residues. Germline CDR1 SGHAT, CDR2 FQDESV (reference sequence). In DNA form, the CDR3 reads TGTGCCAGCAGCCGGCCACAGGGCATGAACACTGAAGCTTTCTTT. Encoded protein: CASSRPQGMNTEAFF.

DNA of the CDR3: TGTGCCAGCGTCCCGTCCATAGCGGGAGACGGAGAGACCCAGTACTTC. Translation gives CASVPSIAGDGETQYF. The genes are TRBV7-2 and TRBJ2-5, with 9 bases aligning to TRBD2. Trimming at V came to 8 bases and at J to 4 bases, leaving 14 bases not matched to a gene. The CDR3 consists of 16 residues. Per germline, CDR1 SGHTA and CDR2 FQGNSA. Full variable domain (missing parts from reference TRBV7-2 and TRBJ2-5): GAGVSQSPSNKVTEKGKDVELRCDPISGHTALYWYRQSLGQGLEFLIYFQGNSAPDKSGLPSDRFSAERTGGSVSTLTIQRTQQEDSAVYLCASVPSIAGDGETQYFGPGTRLLVL.

This clonotype was counted ten times or more. The chain links TRBV10-3 to TRBJ2-7, with D perhaps TRBD2 (6 bases). Trimming shortened V by 3 bases and J by 3 bases, and 12 bases separated the two germline ends. From germline, CDR1 is ENHRY and CDR2 SYGVKD. This CDR3 has 14 amino acids. The CDR3 protein is CAISDPGDRYEQYF. CDR3 DNA: TGTGCCATCAGTGATCCGGGGGACCGCTACGAGCAGTACTTC.

There are a few counts of this clonotype. The genes are TRBV29-1 and TRBJ2-6; D is unclear. This CDR3 contains 13 residues. The germline gives CDR1 SQVTM, CDR2 ANQGSEA. With 7 bases removed from V and 1 base from J, the gap between germline ends came to 8 bases. The CDR3 bases are TGCAGCGCCAACCCTTCTGGGGCCAACGTCCTGACTTTC. Encoded protein: CSANPSGANVLTF.

The V call is TRBV7-2, the J call TRBJ2-7; 12 bases line up with TRBD2. CDR1 SGHTA and CDR2 FQGNSA come from the germline V gene. The V gene end was trimmed by 1 base and the J gene end by 3 bases; junction bases not matched to a gene: 7. CDR3 length equals 17 residues. The CDR3 DNA is TGTGCCAGCAGCTTAGGGCTAGCGGGAGGGAGGCACTACGAGCAGTACTTC. Its translation: CASSLGLAGGRHYEQYF.

The chain couples TRBV2 to TRBJ2-7; TRBD1 matches 9 bases. Germline assignment: CDR1 SNHLY and CDR2 FYNNEI. The junction had 16 bases not matched to a gene; V was cut back by 6 bases and J by 7 bases. The CDR3 length is 16 residues. CDR3 bases: TGTGCCAGCAGCGTATATCCCCCGGGACAGGGTGCGGAGCAGTACTTC. Protein: CASSVYPPGQGAEQYF.

This clonotype was seen at least ten times. The CDR3 region has the DNA TGCAGCGTTGAAGTGGCAGGGCTCTACGAGCAGTACTTC. Residues: CSVEVAGLYEQYF. The chain employs TRBV29-1 and TRBJ2-7; maybe TRBD1 (5 bases). In germline, CDR1 is SQVTM, CDR2 ANQGSEA. The CDR3 runs to 13 residues. The V and J ends lost 1 base and 3 bases respectively, with 10 bases between them.